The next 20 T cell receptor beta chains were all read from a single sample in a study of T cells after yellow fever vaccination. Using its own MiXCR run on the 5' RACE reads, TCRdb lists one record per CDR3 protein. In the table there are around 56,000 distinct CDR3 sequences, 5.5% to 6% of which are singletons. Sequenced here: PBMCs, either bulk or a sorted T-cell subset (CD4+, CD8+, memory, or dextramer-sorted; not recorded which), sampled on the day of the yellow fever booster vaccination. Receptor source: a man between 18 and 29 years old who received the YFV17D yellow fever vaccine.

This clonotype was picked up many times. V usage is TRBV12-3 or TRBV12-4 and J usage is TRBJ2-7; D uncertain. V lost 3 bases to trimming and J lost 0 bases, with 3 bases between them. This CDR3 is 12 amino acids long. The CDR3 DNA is TGTGCCAGCAGTTTTGGCTCCTACGAGCAGTACTTC. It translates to CASSFGSYEQYF.

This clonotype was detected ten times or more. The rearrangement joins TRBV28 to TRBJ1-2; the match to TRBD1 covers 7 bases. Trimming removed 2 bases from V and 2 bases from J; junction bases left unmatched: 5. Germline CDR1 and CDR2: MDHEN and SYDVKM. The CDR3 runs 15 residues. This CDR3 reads CASSLAGQVNYGYTF. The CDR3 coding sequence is TGTGCCAGCAGTTTAGCCGGACAGGTGAACTATGGCTACACCTTC.

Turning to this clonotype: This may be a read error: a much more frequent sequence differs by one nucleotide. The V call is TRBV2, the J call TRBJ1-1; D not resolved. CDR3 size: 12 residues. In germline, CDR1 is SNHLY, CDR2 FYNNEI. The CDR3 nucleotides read TGTGCCAGAAGTGTCGTGGGCACTGAAGCTTTCTTT. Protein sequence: CARSVVGTEAFF.

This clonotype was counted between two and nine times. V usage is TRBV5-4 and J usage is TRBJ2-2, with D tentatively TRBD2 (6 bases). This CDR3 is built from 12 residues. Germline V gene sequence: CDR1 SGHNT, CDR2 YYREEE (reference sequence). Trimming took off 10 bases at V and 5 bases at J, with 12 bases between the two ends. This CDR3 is CAGGEDTGELFF. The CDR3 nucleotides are TGTGCCGGAGGGGAGGATACCGGGGAGCTGTTTTTT.

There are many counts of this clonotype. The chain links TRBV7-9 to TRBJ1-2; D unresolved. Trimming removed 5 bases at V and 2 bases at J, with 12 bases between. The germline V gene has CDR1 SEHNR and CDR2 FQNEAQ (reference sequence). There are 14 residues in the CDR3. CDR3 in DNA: TGTGCCAGCAGCCCTCATTGGGAGAACTATGGCTACACCTTC. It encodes CASSPHWENYGYTF.

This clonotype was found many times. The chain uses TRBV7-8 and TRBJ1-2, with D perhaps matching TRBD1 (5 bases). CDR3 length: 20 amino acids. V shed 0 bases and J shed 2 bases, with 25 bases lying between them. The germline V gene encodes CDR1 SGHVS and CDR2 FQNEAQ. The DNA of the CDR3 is TGTGCCAGCAGCTTAGCGATGGGGTCTTCCCCGGGACGGTCCAACTATGGCTACACCTTC. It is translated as CASSLAMGSSPGRSNYGYTF.

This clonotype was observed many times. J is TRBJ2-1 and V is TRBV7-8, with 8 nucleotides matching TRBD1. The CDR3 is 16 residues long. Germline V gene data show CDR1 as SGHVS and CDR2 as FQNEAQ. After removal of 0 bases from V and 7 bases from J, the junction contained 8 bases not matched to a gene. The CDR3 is CASSLARQGARNEQFF. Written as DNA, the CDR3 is TGTGCCAGCAGCTTAGCTAGGCAGGGGGCAAGAAATGAGCAGTTCTTC.

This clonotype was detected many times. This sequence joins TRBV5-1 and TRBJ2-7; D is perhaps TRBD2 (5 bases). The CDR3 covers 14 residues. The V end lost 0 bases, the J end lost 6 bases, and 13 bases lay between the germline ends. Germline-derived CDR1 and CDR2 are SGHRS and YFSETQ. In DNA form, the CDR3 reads TGCGCCAGCAGCTTGGATGGCCTAGCACTCGAGCAGTACTTC. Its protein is CASSLDGLALEQYF.

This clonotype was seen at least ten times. This CDR3 reads CASSLASYNSPLHF. CDR3 in DNA: TGTGCCAGCAGCTTAGCCAGCTATAATTCACCCCTCCACTTT. This chain links TRBV7-2 with TRBJ1-6; D unresolved. The CDR3 length is 14 residues. V dropped 0 bases and J dropped 3 bases, with 3 bases sitting between them. The germline CDR1 and CDR2 sequences are SGHTA and FQGNSA.

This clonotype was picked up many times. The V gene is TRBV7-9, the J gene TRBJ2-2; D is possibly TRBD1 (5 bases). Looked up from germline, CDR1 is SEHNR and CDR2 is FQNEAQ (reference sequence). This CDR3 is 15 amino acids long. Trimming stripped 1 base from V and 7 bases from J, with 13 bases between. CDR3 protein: CASSLEGVRVGELFF. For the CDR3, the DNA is TGTGCCAGCAGCTTAGAAGGGGTCCGAGTCGGGGAGCTGTTTTTT.

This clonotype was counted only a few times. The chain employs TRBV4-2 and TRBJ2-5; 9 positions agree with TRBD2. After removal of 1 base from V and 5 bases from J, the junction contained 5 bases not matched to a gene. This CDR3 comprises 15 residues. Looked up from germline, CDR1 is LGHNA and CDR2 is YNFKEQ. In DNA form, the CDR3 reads TGTGCCAGCAGCCAAGGGGGGACTAGCCTCGAGACCCAGTACTTC. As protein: CASSQGGTSLETQYF.

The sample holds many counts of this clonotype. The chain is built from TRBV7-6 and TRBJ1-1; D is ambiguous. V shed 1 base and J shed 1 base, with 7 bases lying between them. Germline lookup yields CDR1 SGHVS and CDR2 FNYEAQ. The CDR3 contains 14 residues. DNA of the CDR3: TGTGCCAGCAGCTTAGATGGCCAGAACACTGAAGCTTTCTTT. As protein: CASSLDGQNTEAFF.

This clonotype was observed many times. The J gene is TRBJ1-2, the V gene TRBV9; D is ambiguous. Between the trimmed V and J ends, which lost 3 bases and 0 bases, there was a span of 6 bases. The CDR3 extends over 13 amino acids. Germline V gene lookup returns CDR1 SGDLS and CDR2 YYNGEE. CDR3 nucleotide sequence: TGTGCCAGCAGCGGGACCACTAACTATGGCTACACCTTC. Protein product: CASSGTTNYGYTF.

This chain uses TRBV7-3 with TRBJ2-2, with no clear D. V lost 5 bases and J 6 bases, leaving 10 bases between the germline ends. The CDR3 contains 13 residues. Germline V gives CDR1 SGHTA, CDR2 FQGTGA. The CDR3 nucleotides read TGTGCCAGCAGCCCCCCGATTGCCGGGGAGCTGTTTTTT. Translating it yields CASSPPIAGELFF. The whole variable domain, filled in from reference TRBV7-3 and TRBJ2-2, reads GAGVSQTPSNKVTEKGKYVELRCDPISGHTALYWYRQSLGQGPEFLIYFQGTGAADDSGLPNDRFFAVRPEGSVSTLKIQRTERGDSAVYLCASSPPIAGELFFGEGSRLTVL.

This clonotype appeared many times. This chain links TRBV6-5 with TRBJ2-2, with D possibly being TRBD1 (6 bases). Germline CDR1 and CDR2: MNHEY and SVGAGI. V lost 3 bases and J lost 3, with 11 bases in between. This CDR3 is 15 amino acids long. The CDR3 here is CASSYRAGDTGELFF. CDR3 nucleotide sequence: TGTGCCAGCAGTTATAGGGCAGGGGACACCGGGGAGCTGTTTTTT.

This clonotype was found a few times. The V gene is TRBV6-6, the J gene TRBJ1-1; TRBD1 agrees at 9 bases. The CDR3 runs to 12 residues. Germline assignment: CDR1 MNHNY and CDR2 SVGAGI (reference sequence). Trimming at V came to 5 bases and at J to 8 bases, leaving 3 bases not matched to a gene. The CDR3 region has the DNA TGTGCCAGCAGTGGGGGACAGGGAGAAGCTTTCTTT. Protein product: CASSGGQGEAFF.

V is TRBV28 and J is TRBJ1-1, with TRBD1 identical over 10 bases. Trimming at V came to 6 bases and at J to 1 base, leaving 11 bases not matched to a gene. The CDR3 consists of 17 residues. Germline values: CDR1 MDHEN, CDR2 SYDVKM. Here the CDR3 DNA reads TGTGCCAGCAGGGCTTGGGACAGGGGCATCCGGAACACTGAAGCTTTCTTT. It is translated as CASRAWDRGIRNTEAFF. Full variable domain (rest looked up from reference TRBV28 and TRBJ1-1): DVKVTQSSRYLVKRTGEKVFLECVQDMDHENMFWYRQDPGLGLRLIYFSYDVKMKEKGDIPEGYSVSREKKERFSLILESASTNQTSMYLCASRAWDRGIRNTEAFFGQGTRLTVV.

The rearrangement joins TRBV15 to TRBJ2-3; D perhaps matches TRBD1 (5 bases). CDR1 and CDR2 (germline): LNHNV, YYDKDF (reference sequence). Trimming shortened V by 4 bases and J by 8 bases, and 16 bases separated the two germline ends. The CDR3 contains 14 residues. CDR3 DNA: TGTGCCACCAGCACAAGAAAGGGGCTGACTACGCAGTATTTT. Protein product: CATSTRKGLTTQYF.

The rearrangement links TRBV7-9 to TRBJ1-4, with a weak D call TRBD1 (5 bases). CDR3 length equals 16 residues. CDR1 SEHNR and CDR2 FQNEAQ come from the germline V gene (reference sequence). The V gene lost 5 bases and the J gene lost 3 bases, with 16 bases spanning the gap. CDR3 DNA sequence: TGTGCCAGCAGCCCGAAGGGGTGGATCGCTAATGAAAAACTGTTTTTT. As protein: CASSPKGWIANEKLFF.

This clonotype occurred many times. CDR3 in DNA: TGTGCCAGCAGCCTGCGGGACAGCCCGAATTCACCCCTCCACTTT. It is translated as CASSLRDSPNSPLHF. This sequence joins TRBV7-6 and TRBJ1-6; 7 bases align to TRBD1. Germline CDR1 is SGHVS and CDR2 is FNYEAQ. Germline trimming cut 5 bases from V and 7 bases from J; bases unmatched to any gene: 8. There are 15 residues in the CDR3.